The rows below give T cell receptor beta chains drawn from one sample of a study of regulatory T cells in long-lasting Graves disease. TCRdb re-called the multiplex PCR reads through MiXCR, storing one row per CDR3 protein. The sample contains 650,000 to 700,000 distinct CDR3 sequences, approximately 31% of which appear only once. The material sequenced was peripheral blood mononuclear cells (PBMCs), taken when the disease was refractory, from a patient treated with antithyroid drugs. The receptors originated from a female donor with Graves disease. The CDR3 runs from the conserved cysteine through the conserved F or W. The order of the fields is clone size, V gene, D gene, J gene, CDR3 DNA, CDR3 protein. D genes are given only for firm matches. Clone size is shown for a subset of rows, as once, few, many or a class of expanded clone.

>-|TRBV7-9|TRBD1|TRBJ2-7
TGTGCCAGCAGCGTACGGACAGGGGGAAGCGAGCAGTACTTC
CASSVRTGGSEQYF
>-|TRBV2|-|TRBJ1-1
TGTGCCAGCGAGAGATGGGGGGGCGCAGGTACTGAAGCTTTCTTT
CASERWGGAGTEAFF
>-|TRBV10-2|-|TRBJ2-7
TGCGCCAGCAGGGTTAGCGGAGAGGCCCCCTACGAGCAGTACTTC
CASRVSGEAPYEQYF
>-|TRBV6-1|-|TRBJ1-1
TGTGCCAGCAGTGAGCCGAGGAGGGGACGGCGCAATGATCGGAAAGCTTTCTTT
CASSEPRRGRRNDRKAFF
>-|TRBV6-2/TRBV6-3|-|TRBJ1-1
TGTGCCAGCAGTACCCCCCCAGGAGAGCGGGGACTGAACACTGAAGCTTTCTTT
CASSTPPGERGLNTEAFF
>-|TRBV6-5|-|TRBJ1-6
TGTGCCAGCAGTTACTCGCGCGGGTCACCCCTCCACTTT
CASSYSRGSPLHF
>few|TRBV10-3|-|TRBJ1-4
TGTGCCATCAGTCCCCGCTCTAATGAAAAACTGTTTTTT
CAISPRSNEKLFF
>few|TRBV5-1|-|TRBJ2-7
TGCGCCAGCAGCCAGCGTCCGGGGGAGCAGTACTTC
CASSQRPGEQYF
>many|TRBV28|-|TRBJ1-5
TGTGCCAGCAGGCCCTTTAAACATAGCAATCAGCCCCAGCATTTT
CASRPFKHSNQPQHF
>-|TRBV7-9|-|TRBJ1-1
TGTGCCAGCAGCTTAGTCGACAGTCTCCTCGCTGAAGCTTTCTTT
CASSLVDSLLAEAFF
>-|TRBV12-3/TRBV12-4|-|TRBJ2-2
TGTGCCAGCAGTTTAGGCAGGGGAAACACCGGGGAGCTGTTTTTT
CASSLGRGNTGELFF
>-|TRBV5-4|TRBD1|TRBJ1-4
TGTGCCAGCAGCGTAGACAGGGGGCAGAATGAAAAACTGTTTTTT
CASSVDRGQNEKLFF
>-|TRBV5-1|-|TRBJ1-1
TGCGCCAGCAGCCCCGGGGCCCGAATGAACACTGAAGCTTTCTTT
CASSPGARMNTEAFF
>-|TRBV7-9|-|TRBJ1-1
TGTGCCAGCAGCTTAGGCCGTCGGGCCTACACTGAAGCTTTCTTT
CASSLGRRAYTEAFF